Below, 3 T cell receptor beta chains from the same sample are listed, as sequenced in a study of shared clonotypes between healthy human individuals. The data were produced by immunoSEQ multiplex PCR, yet TCRdb's version contains in-frame clones alone and is incomplete. The sample carries hundreds of thousands of clones, roughly 92% recorded once. The naive CD8 fraction comprised CD45RO-negative cells positively selected for CCR7 and excluded terminally differentiated effector memory CD45RA+ cells. Input material: naive CD8+ T cells sorted from blood. The receptors here all came from a man under 40 in good health.

This clone was detected only once. The chain has TRBV4-1 and TRBJ2-7; tentatively, D is TRBD1 (6 bases). Germline V gene sequence: CDR1 MGHRA, CDR2 YSYEKL. Trimming shortened V by 4 bases and J by 3 bases, and 22 bases separated the two germline ends. The CDR3 length is 17 residues. CDR3 residues: CASSPRWTVTISYEQYF. CDR3 bases: TGCGCCAGCAGCCCTCGTTGGACAGTAACCATCAGCTACGAGCAGTACTTC.

The rearrangement links TRBV4-2 to TRBJ2-7, with 9 bases aligning to TRBD2. Looked up from germline, CDR1 is LGHNA and CDR2 is YNFKEQ. The CDR3 contains 14 residues. After removal of 5 bases from V and 2 bases from J, the junction contained 4 bases not matched to a gene. CDR3 in amino acids: CASSITSGPYEQYF. The CDR3, as DNA: TGTGCCAGCAGCATAACTAGCGGGCCCTACGAGCAGTACTTC.

The genes are TRBV4-1 and TRBJ2-7; D possibly corresponds to TRBD1 (6 bases). This CDR3 is built from 16 residues. CDR1 and CDR2 (germline): MGHRA, YSYEKL. Trimming cost V 1 base and J 8 bases, with 21 bases left between them. DNA of the CDR3: TGCGCCAGCAGCCAAGTAGGTGGACAGAGTCACTTTCAGCAGTACTTC. Its translation: CASSQVGGQSHFQQYF.